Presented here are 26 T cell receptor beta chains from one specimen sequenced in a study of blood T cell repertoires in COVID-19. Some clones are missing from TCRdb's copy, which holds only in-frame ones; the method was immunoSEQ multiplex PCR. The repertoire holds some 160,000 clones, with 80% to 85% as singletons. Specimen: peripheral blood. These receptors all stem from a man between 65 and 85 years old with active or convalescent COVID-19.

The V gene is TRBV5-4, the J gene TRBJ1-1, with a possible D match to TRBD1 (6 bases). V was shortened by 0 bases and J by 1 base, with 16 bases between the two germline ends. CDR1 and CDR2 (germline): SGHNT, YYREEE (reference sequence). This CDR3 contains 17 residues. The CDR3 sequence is CASSLVGTQPGNTEAFF. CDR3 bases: TGTGCCAGCAGCTTGGTTGGGACACAGCCCGGGAACACTGAAGCTTTCTTT.

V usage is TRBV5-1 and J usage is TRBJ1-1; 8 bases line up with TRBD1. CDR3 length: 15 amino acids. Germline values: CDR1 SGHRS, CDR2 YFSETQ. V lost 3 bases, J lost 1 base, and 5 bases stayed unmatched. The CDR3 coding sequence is TGCGCCAGCAGCTGGGGGGACAGGTCGAACACTGAAGCTTTCTTT. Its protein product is CASSWGDRSNTEAFF.

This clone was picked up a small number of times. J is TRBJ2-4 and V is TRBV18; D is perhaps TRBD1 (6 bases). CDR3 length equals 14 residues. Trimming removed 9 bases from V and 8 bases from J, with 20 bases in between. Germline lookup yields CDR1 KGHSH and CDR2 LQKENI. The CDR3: CASPAWAGAHIQYF. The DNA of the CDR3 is TGTGCCAGTCCTGCTTGGGCAGGGGCCCACATTCAGTACTTC.

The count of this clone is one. CDR3 amino acids: CASSIQRTVGGSPLHF. CDR3 nucleotides: TGTGCCAGTAGTATACAGAGAACAGTCGGGGGATCACCCCTCCACTTT. The chain has TRBV19 and TRBJ1-6; weak D call: TRBD1 (5 bases). The CDR3 is 16 residues long. Trimming shortened V by 2 bases and J by 10 bases, and 18 bases separated the two germline ends. The germline CDR1 and CDR2 sequences are LNHDA and SQIVND (reference sequence).

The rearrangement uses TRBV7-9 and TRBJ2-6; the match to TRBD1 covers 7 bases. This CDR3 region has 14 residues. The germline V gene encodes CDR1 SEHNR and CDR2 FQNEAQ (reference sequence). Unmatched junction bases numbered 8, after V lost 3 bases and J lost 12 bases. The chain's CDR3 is CASSFRDSLRVLTF. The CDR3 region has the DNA TGTGCCAGCAGCTTCCGGGACAGTTTGCGCGTCCTGACTTTC.

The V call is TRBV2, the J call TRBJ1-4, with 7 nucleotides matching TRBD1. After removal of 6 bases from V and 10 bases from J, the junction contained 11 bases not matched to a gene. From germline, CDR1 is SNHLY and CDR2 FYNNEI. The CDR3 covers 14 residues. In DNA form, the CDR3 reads TGTGCCAGCAGCGTACAGGGGACACAAACAAAACTGTTTTTT. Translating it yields CASSVQGTQTKLFF.

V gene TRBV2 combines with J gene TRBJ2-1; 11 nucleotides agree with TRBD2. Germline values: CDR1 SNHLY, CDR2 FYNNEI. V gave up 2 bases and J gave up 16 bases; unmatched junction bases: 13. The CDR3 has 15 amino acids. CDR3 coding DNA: TGTGCCAGCAGTGAACGCGGCGTAGCGGGGGGGCTTGTTTTCTTC. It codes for CASSERGVAGGLVFF. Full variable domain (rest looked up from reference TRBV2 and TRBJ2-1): EPEVTQTPSHQVTQMGQEVILRCVPISNHLYFYWYRQILGQKVEFLVSFYNNEISEKSEIFDDQFSVERPDGSNFTLKIRSTKLEDSAMYFCASSERGVAGGLVFFGPGTRLTVL.

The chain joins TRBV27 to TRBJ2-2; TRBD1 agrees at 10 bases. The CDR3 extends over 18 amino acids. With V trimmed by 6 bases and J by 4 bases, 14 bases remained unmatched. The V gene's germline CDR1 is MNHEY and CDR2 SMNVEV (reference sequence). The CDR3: CASSEPGQGPRGTGELFF. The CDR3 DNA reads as TGTGCCAGCAGCGAGCCGGGACAGGGGCCCCGTGGCACCGGGGAGCTGTTTTTT.

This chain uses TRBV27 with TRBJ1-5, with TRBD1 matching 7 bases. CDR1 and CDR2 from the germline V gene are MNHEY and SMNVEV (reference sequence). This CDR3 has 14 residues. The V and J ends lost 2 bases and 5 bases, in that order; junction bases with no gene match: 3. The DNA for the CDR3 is TGTGCCAGCAGTTTAGACAGGGTGGATCAGCCCCAGCATTTT. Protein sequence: CASSLDRVDQPQHF.

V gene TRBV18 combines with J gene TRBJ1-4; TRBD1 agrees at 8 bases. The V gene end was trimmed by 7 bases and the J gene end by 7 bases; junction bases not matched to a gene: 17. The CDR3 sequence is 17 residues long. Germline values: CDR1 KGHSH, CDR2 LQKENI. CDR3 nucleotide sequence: TGTGCCAGCTTAGAGACAGGGGCCGAGATGCGAAGTGAAAAACTGTTTTTT. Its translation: CASLETGAEMRSEKLFF.

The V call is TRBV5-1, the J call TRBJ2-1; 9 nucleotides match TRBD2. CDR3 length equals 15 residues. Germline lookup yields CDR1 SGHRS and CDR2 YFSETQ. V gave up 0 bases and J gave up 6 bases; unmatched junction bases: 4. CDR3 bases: TGCGCCAGCAGCTTGGGTCTAGCGGGACTCAATGAGCAGTTCTTC. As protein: CASSLGLAGLNEQFF.

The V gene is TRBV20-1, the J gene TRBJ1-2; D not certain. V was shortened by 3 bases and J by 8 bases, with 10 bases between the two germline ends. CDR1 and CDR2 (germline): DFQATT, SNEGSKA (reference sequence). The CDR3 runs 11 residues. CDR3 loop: CSARVYPGYTF. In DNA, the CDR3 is TGCAGTGCTAGGGTCTACCCCGGCTACACCTTC.

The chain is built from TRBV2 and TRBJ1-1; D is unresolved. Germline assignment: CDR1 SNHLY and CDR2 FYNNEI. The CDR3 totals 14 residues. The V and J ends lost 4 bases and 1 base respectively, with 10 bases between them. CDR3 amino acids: CASSALKRNTEAFF. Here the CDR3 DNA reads TGTGCCAGCAGTGCGTTAAAGCGGAACACTGAAGCTTTCTTT.

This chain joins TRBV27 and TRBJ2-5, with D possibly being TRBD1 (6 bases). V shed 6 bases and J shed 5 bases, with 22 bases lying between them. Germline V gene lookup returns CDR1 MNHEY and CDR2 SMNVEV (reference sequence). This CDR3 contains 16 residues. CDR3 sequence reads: CASSSMARGTQETQYF. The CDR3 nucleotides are TGTGCCAGCAGCTCGATGGCGAGGGGGACCCAGGAGACCCAGTACTTC.

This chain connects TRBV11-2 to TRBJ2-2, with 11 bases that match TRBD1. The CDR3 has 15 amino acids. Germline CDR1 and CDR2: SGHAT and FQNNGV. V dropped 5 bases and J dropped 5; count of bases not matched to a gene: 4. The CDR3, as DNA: TGTGCCAGCAGCGGGGGGACAGGGGGAACCGGGGAGCTGTTTTTT. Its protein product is CASSGGTGGTGELFF. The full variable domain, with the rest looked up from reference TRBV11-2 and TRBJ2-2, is EAGVAQSPRYKIIEKRQSVAFWCNPISGHATLYWYQQILGQGPKLLIQFQNNGVVDDSQLPKDRFSAERLKGVDSTLKIQPAKLEDSAVYLCASSGGTGGTGELFFGEGSRLTVL.

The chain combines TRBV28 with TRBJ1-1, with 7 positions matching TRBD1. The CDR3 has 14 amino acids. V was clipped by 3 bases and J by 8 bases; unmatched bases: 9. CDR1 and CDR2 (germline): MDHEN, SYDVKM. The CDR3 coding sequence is TGTGCCAGCAGTTTTATTGGGGCAGGGGGGGAAGCTTTCTTT. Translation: CASSFIGAGGEAFF.

The CDR3 sequence: CASSPRTVAGELFF. The CDR3 DNA sequence: TGTGCCAGCAGCCCTCGGACTGTAGCCGGGGAGCTGTTTTTT. The chain uses TRBV7-3 and TRBJ2-2; D might be TRBD2 (5 bases). This CDR3 comprises 14 residues. V lost 5 bases, J lost 6 bases, and 13 bases lay in between. CDR1 and CDR2 from the germline V gene are SGHTA and FQGTGA.

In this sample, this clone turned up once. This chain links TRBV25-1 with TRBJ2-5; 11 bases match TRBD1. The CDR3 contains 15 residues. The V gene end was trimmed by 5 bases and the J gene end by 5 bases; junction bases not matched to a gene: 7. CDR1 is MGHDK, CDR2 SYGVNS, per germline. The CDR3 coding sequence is TGTGCCAGCAGTCCAAGGACAGGGGGCTGGGAGACCCAGTACTTC. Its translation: CASSPRTGGWETQYF.

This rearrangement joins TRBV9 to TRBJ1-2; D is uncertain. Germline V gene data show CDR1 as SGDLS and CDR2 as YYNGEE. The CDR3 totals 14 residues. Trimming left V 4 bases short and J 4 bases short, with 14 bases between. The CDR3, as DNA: TGTGCCAGCAGCCAGGATCCGACATTCTATGGCTACACCTTC. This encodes CASSQDPTFYGYTF.

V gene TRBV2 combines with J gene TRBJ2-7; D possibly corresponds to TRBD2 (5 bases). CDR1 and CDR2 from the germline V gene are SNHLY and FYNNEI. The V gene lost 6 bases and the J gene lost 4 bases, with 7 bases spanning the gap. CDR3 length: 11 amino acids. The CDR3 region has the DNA TGTGCCAGCAGGAGGGCTTACGAGCAGTACTTC. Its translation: CASRRAYEQYF. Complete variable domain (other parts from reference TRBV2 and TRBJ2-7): EPEVTQTPSHQVTQMGQEVILRCVPISNHLYFYWYRQILGQKVEFLVSFYNNEISEKSEIFDDQFSVERPDGSNFTLKIRSTKLEDSAMYFCASRRAYEQYFGPGTRLTVT.

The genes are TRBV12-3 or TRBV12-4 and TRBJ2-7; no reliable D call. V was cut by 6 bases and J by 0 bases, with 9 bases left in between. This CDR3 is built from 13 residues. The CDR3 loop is CASRVVSSYEQYF. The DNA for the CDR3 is TGTGCCAGCAGGGTAGTGTCCTCCTACGAGCAGTACTTC.

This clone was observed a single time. CDR3 sequence: CASRGRNGNQPQHF. CDR3 sequence (DNA): TGTGCCAGCCGCGGGCGGAACGGCAATCAGCCCCAGCATTTT. The chain carries TRBV6-5 and TRBJ1-5; no firm D call. Trimming took off 8 bases at V and 2 bases at J, with 13 bases between the two ends. CDR1 is MNHEY and CDR2 is SVGAGI in the germline V gene. The CDR3 contains 14 residues.

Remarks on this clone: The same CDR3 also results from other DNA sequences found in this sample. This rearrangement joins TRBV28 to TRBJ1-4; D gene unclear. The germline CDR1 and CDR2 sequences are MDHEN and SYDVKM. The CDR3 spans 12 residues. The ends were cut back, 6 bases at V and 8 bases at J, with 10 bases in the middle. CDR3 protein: CASSRLREKLFF. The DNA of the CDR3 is TGTGCCAGCAGCCGATTGCGGGAAAAACTGTTTTTT.

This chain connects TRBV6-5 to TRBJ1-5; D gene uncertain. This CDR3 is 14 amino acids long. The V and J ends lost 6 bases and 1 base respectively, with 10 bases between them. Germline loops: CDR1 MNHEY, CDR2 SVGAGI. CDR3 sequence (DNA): TGTGCCAGCAGACGGGAAGGGAGCAATCAGCCCCAGCATTTT. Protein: CASRREGSNQPQHF.

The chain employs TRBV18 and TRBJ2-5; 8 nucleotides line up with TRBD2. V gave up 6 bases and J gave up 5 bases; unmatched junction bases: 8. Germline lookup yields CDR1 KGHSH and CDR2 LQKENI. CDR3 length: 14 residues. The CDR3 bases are TGTGCCAGCTCCCCGGGACTAGTGGCGGAGACCCAGTACTTC. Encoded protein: CASSPGLVAETQYF.

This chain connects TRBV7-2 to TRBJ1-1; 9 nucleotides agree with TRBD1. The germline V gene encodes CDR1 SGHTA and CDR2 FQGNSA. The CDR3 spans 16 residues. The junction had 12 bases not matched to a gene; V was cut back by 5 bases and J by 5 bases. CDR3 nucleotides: TGTGCCAGCAGCCCCACACAGGGGGCTGATATGACTGAAGCTTTCTTT. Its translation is CASSPTQGADMTEAFF.